This T cell receptor (beta chain) was identified during a study of Ad26.COV2.S vaccination and SARS-CoV-2 variants. The treatment denotes: around 19 received Ad26.COV2.S at low or high dose, single or two shots; 5 received placebo; per-sample allocation not given. Collection of the samples took place on day 63 after the first injection of vaccine or placebo. CDR3 length: 16 residues. Trimming at V came to 1 base and at J to 4 bases, leaving 5 bases not matched to a gene. The V gene's germline CDR1 is LGHNA and CDR2 YSLEER. The method was immunoSEQ multiplex PCR; TCRdb's version includes in-frame clones alone and lacks a portion of them. The sample shows some 240,000 clones, roughly 87% of them seen only once.

The V call is TRBV4-3, the J call TRBJ2-2; TRBD2 agrees at 8 bases. The sequence came from a person between 18 and 65 years old who received the Ad26.COV2.S COVID-19 vaccine or a placebo. The sequencing used peripheral blood, collected in a trial of Ad26.COV2.S vaccine versus placebo. CDR3 protein: CASSQGASGSTGELFF. The CDR3 DNA follows: TGCGCCAGCAGCCAAGGGGCCAGCGGGAGCACCGGGGAGCTGTTTTTT.